These 30 T cell receptor beta chains were sequenced from one sample in a study of blood T cell repertoires in COVID-19 (dated by TCRdb to 2018 to 2020). The library relied on the immunoSEQ multiplex PCR assay. TCRdb took over this immuneACCESS table, retaining in-frame rearrangements with V and J assigned. Such tables are incomplete; in checked studies, under half of the missing clones stem from an unresolved V gene, and the remainder is unexplained. For this sample the table gives about 310,000 clones, of which over 85% were detected only once. About 8.4% of the sample is held by the ten biggest clonotypes. The sequenced material came from PBMCs or T cells enriched from blood (not recorded which). The receptors were sampled from a woman aged 25 to 39 who had recovered from COVID-19.

This chain connects TRBV15 to TRBJ2-3, with 8 bases aligning to TRBD2. Germline V lookup: CDR1 LNHNV, CDR2 YYDKDF (reference sequence). This CDR3 contains 15 residues. The junction had 8 bases not matched to a gene; V was cut back by 7 bases and J by 2 bases. The CDR3, as DNA: TGTGCCACCACCAAGACTAGCGAAAACACAGATACGCAGTATTTT. Its protein is CATTKTSENTDTQYF.

This sequence joins TRBV28 and TRBJ1-4; a weak D match, TRBD1 (6 bases). Germline loops: CDR1 MDHEN, CDR2 SYDVKM. Trimming shortened V by 1 base and J by 10 bases, and 16 bases separated the two germline ends. The CDR3 length is 15 residues. CDR3 bases: TGTGCCAGCAGTTTATTTCGGGACATGTCCGGAAAACTGTTTTTT. Translation: CASSLFRDMSGKLFF.

The rearrangement uses TRBV2 and TRBJ1-1, with 9 bases identical to TRBD1. J lost 5 bases, V lost 2 bases, and 3 bases had no gene match. The CDR3 consists of 14 residues. CDR1 and CDR2 from the germline V gene are SNHLY and FYNNEI. Here the CDR3 DNA reads TGTGCCAGCAGTGAACACAGGGGGCCTACTGAAGCTTTCTTT. This sequence encodes CASSEHRGPTEAFF.

J is TRBJ1-2 and V is TRBV7-9; no clear D gene. Germline assignment: CDR1 SEHNR and CDR2 FQNEAQ (reference sequence). V was clipped by 5 bases and J by 2 bases, with 18 bases between them. The CDR3 extends over 16 amino acids. The CDR3 loop is CASSPERGSSNYGYTF. The CDR3, as DNA: TGTGCCAGCAGCCCAGAAAGAGGGAGTAGCAACTATGGCTACACCTTC. The complete variable domain, with remaining parts taken from reference TRBV7-9 and TRBJ1-2, reads DTGVSQNPRHKITKRGQNVTFRCDPISEHNRLYWYRQTLGQGPEFLTYFQNEAQLEKSRLLSDRFSAERPKGSFSTLEIQRTEQGDSAMYLCASSPERGSSNYGYTFGSGTRLTVV.

The chain links TRBV7-2 to TRBJ2-3; 8 bases align to TRBD2. Germline CDR1 SGHTA, CDR2 FQGNSA. The V segment lost 6 bases and the J segment 2 bases; nucleotides outside the gene matches: 7. CDR3 size: 15 residues. CDR3 sequence reads: CASSSLADTTDTQYF. As DNA, the CDR3 is TGTGCCAGCAGTTCACTAGCGGACACCACAGATACGCAGTATTTT.

This clone appeared once. The V call is TRBV7-8, the J call TRBJ1-6; possible D gene TRBD1, 6 bases. This CDR3 region has 16 residues. CDR1 is SGHVS and CDR2 is FQNEAQ in the germline V gene. V was trimmed by 5 bases and J by 7 bases, leaving 18 bases between them. The CDR3 bases are TGTGCCAGCAGCCGAGAGACAGGTGTACCAAATTCACCCCTCCACTTT. Its protein product is CASSRETGVPNSPLHF.

This sequence joins TRBV29-1 and TRBJ1-2; 7 bases line up with TRBD1. Germline lookup yields CDR1 SQVTM and CDR2 ANQGSEA. Unmatched junction bases numbered 10, after V lost 4 bases and J lost 8 bases. The CDR3 extends over 13 amino acids. The chain's CDR3 is CSVGEAGGKGYTF. The CDR3 DNA is TGCAGCGTTGGAGAGGCAGGGGGGAAGGGCTACACCTTC.

The rearrangement uses TRBV30 and TRBJ1-1; no clear D gene. V was clipped by 1 base and J by 3 bases, with 6 bases between them. The CDR3 is 12 amino acids. Germline V gene sequence: CDR1 GTSNPN, CDR2 SVGIG (reference sequence). The CDR3 sequence is CAWSGDYTEAFF. CDR3 DNA sequence: TGTGCCTGGAGTGGCGACTACACTGAAGCTTTCTTT.

Note on this clone: A junction end diverges from the germline sequence, so it may reflect a read error. This chain uses TRBV7-7 with TRBJ1-3; possible D gene TRBD1, 6 bases. Germline V gives CDR1 SSHAT, CDR2 FNYEAQ (reference sequence). The length of the CDR3 is 16 residues. In nucleotides, the CDR3 is TGTGCTAGCAGCTTAGGGGGTCCAGGGACTGGAAACACCATATATTTT. Protein sequence: CASSLGGPGTGNTIYF.

This clone was seen more than once but under ten times. J is TRBJ1-2 and V is TRBV5-4; 9 bases line up with TRBD1. This CDR3 contains 15 residues. CDR1 and CDR2 (germline): SGHNT, YYREEE (reference sequence). Germline trimming cut 0 bases from V and 3 bases from J; bases unmatched to any gene: 3. The CDR3 coding sequence is TGTGCCAGCAGCTTGGACAGGGGGCTCGACTATGGCTACACCTTC. It yields the protein CASSLDRGLDYGYTF.

The CDR3 loop reads CASSLGTSGSLTDTQYF. The CDR3 DNA sequence: TGCGCCAGCAGCTTAGGGACTAGCGGAAGCCTCACAGATACGCAGTATTTT. V is TRBV5-1 and J is TRBJ2-3; 11 nucleotides agree with TRBD2. The V gene's germline CDR1 is SGHRS and CDR2 YFSETQ. V lost 2 bases to trimming and J lost 2 bases; unmatched junction nucleotides: 7. There are 17 residues in the CDR3.

The genes are TRBV9 and TRBJ2-2; maybe TRBD1 (6 bases). Trimming took 2 bases from V and 4 from J, leaving 9 bases between them. From germline, CDR1 is SGDLS and CDR2 YYNGEE. The CDR3 contains 14 residues. The DNA of the CDR3 is TGTGCCAGCAGCGTTTTAGGGGGCACCGGGGAGCTGTTTTTT. The encoded protein is CASSVLGGTGELFF.

The chain combines TRBV6-5 with TRBJ1-2; a weak D match, TRBD1 (5 bases). Germline V gene lookup returns CDR1 MNHEY and CDR2 SVGAGI. The ends were cut back, 0 bases at V and 4 bases at J, with 12 bases in the middle. There are 15 residues in the CDR3. The CDR3 DNA follows: TGTGCCAGCAGTTACTCTGGGGACTGGAGCTATGGCTACACCTTC. Its translation: CASSYSGDWSYGYTF.

This clone was detected once. The chain uses TRBV29-1 and TRBJ2-3; TRBD1 is a possible D gene (6 bases). V lost 2 bases and J lost 6, with 27 bases in between. The CDR3 totals 18 residues. Germline-derived CDR1 and CDR2 are SQVTM and ANQGSEA. CDR3 amino acids: CSVEIRFQAGQWADTQYF. The CDR3 DNA sequence: TGCAGCGTTGAAATCAGGTTTCAGGCAGGACAGTGGGCGGATACGCAGTATTTT.

The chain has TRBV5-5 and TRBJ2-3, with 12 bases identical to TRBD2. The germline V gene encodes CDR1 SGHKS and CDR2 YYEKEE (reference sequence). The CDR3 covers 15 residues. Trimming cost V 7 bases and J 7 bases; bases outside gene matches: 10. The chain's CDR3 is CASGETSGRTHTQYF. In nucleotides, the CDR3 is TGTGCCAGCGGCGAAACTAGCGGGAGGACACATACGCAGTATTTT.

V usage is TRBV7-9 and J usage is TRBJ2-7; a weak D match, TRBD1 (5 bases). The CDR3 length is 15 residues. Germline-derived CDR1 and CDR2 are SEHNR and FQNEAQ (reference sequence). Trimming pared 6 bases from V and 0 bases from J, leaving 15 bases between. The CDR3 region is CASRHAGYSSYEQYF. The CDR3 nucleotides read TGTGCCAGCAGACACGCAGGGTATAGCTCCTACGAGCAGTACTTC.

J is TRBJ2-1 and V is TRBV19; possible D gene TRBD2, 5 bases. This CDR3 contains 16 residues. V gave up 2 bases and J gave up 5 bases, with 16 bases separating them. Germline CDR1 LNHDA, CDR2 SQIVND (reference sequence). CDR3 loop: CASSIWAADLNNEQFF. As DNA, the CDR3 is TGTGCCAGTAGTATATGGGCAGCGGACTTGAACAATGAGCAGTTCTTC.

The rearrangement joins TRBV10-3 to TRBJ2-5, with a tentative D call TRBD2 (5 bases). The V gene's germline CDR1 is ENHRY and CDR2 SYGVKD. The CDR3 extends over 13 amino acids. The germline V and J ends were trimmed by 6 bases and 4 bases, with 12 bases remaining between them. CDR3 sequence (DNA): TGTGCCATCAGCAAACTAGAATCAGAGACCCAGTACTTC. This translates into CAISKLESETQYF.

The rearrangement joins TRBV19 to TRBJ2-5; TRBD2 matches 11 bases. Germline V lookup: CDR1 LNHDA, CDR2 SQIVND (reference sequence). With V trimmed by 6 bases and J by 4 bases, 4 bases remained unmatched. The CDR3 totals 14 residues. CDR3 in DNA: TGTGCCAGTAGAACTAGCGGGAGTCGAGAGACCCAGTACTTC. It codes for CASRTSGSRETQYF.

The chain joins TRBV3-1 (or the pseudogene TRBV3-2) to TRBJ2-7; 9 bases agree with TRBD1. J was trimmed by 0 bases and V by 0 bases; bases with no gene match: 15. Germline values: CDR1 LGHDT, CDR2 YNNKEL (reference sequence). CDR3 length: 20 residues. CDR3 bases: TGTGCCAGCAGCCAAGATAGAATGGGTAGAGACAGGGGGTACTCCTACGAGCAGTACTTC. Translated: CASSQDRMGRDRGYSYEQYF.

The V gene is TRBV2, the J gene TRBJ1-5; D gene uncertain. CDR3 length equals 13 residues. V dropped 4 bases and J dropped 6 bases, with 10 bases sitting between them. Germline loops: CDR1 SNHLY, CDR2 FYNNEI. The CDR3: CASSGPEGQPQHF. The DNA for the CDR3 is TGTGCCAGCAGTGGGCCAGAGGGTCAGCCCCAGCATTTT.

About this clone: The germline gene is not matched at one end of the junction; a read error may be the cause. This chain links TRBV20-1 with TRBJ2-3; 12 bases are a match to TRBD1. Germline CDR1 reads DFQATT; CDR2 reads SNEGSKA (reference sequence). CDR3 length equals 15 residues. CDR3 region: CSASPGTGGTNTQYF. The DNA for the CDR3 is TGCAGTGCTAGTCCCGGGACAGGGGGCACAAATACGCAGTATTTT.

The chain couples TRBV5-1 to TRBJ2-5; TRBD2 aligns across 11 bases. The trim removed 1 base at V and 5 bases at J, leaving 7 bases unmatched. Germline V lookup: CDR1 SGHRS, CDR2 YFSETQ. This CDR3 comprises 16 residues. The CDR3 DNA reads TGCGCCAGCAGCTTGCAACTAGCGGGAGTTAGGGAGACCCAGTACTTC. It is translated as CASSLQLAGVRETQYF.

The CDR3 sequence: CASGGRGGELFF. The CDR3 DNA sequence: TGTGCCAGCGGGGGCCGGGGCGGGGAGCTGTTTTTT. The genes are TRBV6-5 and TRBJ2-2, with D possibly being TRBD1 (6 bases). Germline V gives CDR1 MNHEY, CDR2 SVGAGI. Trimming took off 8 bases at V and 7 bases at J, with 11 bases between the two ends. This CDR3 spans 12 amino acids.

This rearrangement joins TRBV2 to TRBJ2-1, with D hard to call. CDR3 length: 19 residues. Deletions cut 2 bases from V and 9 bases from J, with 29 bases between. The V gene's germline CDR1 is SNHLY and CDR2 FYNNEI. Written as DNA, the CDR3 is TGTGCCAGCAGTGAAATGATGGAGCCATGGAGCGTAGTGGGTGGTGAGCAGTTCTTC. Amino acid sequence: CASSEMMEPWSVVGGEQFF.

CDR3 in DNA: TGTGCCAGCGGAAGACAGGGACCGAGCTCTGGAAACACCATATATTTT. Amino acids: CASGRQGPSSGNTIYF. This rearrangement joins TRBV27 to TRBJ1-3; 7 nucleotides agree with TRBD1. Germline CDR1 and CDR2: MNHEY and SMNVEV (reference sequence). Trimming cost V 8 bases and J 0 bases; bases outside gene matches: 10. The CDR3 runs to 16 residues.

V gene TRBV10-3 combines with J gene TRBJ2-1; 8 nucleotides agree with TRBD1. The CDR3 runs to 13 residues. The germline V gene encodes CDR1 ENHRY and CDR2 SYGVKD. Losses at the gene ends were 8 bases for V and 5 bases for J; bases not matched to a gene: 5. CDR3 in amino acids: CAIPGQGNNEQFF. The CDR3 nucleotides are TGTGCCATCCCCGGACAGGGCAACAATGAGCAGTTCTTC.

As to this clone: An end of the junction does not agree with germline; a read error may underlie this. The V and J genes are TRBV7-7 and TRBJ2-7, with 13 bases lining up with TRBD2. Germline V gene data show CDR1 as SSHAT and CDR2 as FNYEAQ (reference sequence). This CDR3 has 15 residues. Here the CDR3 reads CASSPGLAGVAEQYF. The CDR3 DNA sequence: TGTGCTAGCAGCCCCGGACTAGCGGGAGTAGCCGAGCAGTACTTC.

The chain is built from TRBV28 and TRBJ1-2; 8 bases align to TRBD1. J was trimmed by 0 bases and V by 6 bases; bases with no gene match: 6. This CDR3 spans 15 amino acids. CDR1 is MDHEN, CDR2 SYDVKM, per germline. The CDR3 reads CASRTGTGANYGYTF. The CDR3 DNA reads TGTGCCAGCAGAACCGGGACAGGAGCTAACTATGGCTACACCTTC.

The rearrangement joins TRBV28 to TRBJ2-7; 8 bases are shared with TRBD1. V lost 8 bases and J lost 5; bases outside the gene matches: 5. The CDR3 has 12 amino acids. Germline V gene data show CDR1 as MDHEN and CDR2 as SYDVKM. CDR3 DNA: TGTGCCAGCCGGACAGGGTACCACGAGCAGTACTTC. Residues: CASRTGYHEQYF.